This is a list of T cell receptor beta chains from one sample in a study of molecular identifiers for immune sequencing clone quantification. TCRdb used MiXCR to reprocess the PCR reads, holding one entry per CDR3 protein. The sample lists some 100,000 distinct CDR3 sequences, under 40% seen once, with around 4% in the top ten. The sequencing sample was made of naive CD8+ T cells from blood, with Jurkat cell RNA spiked in. These receptor sequences come from a human donor in good health. Some libraries in this study had Jurkat cell RNA spiked in. Each CDR3 is given without its conserved first and last residue.

V	J	CDR3
TRBV28	TRBJ2-3	ASSLWSINTDTQY
TRBV12-3/TRBV12-4	TRBJ1-1	ASSVDAEAF
TRBV7-9	TRBJ1-1	ASSLAQGVDTEAF
TRBV6-6	TRBJ2-3	ASSYSSVAGVITDTQY
TRBV12-3/TRBV12-4	TRBJ2-5	ASSPRTSGRGGLQETQY
TRBV19	TRBJ1-5	ASSPNLVANLPQH
TRBV25-1	TRBJ2-7	ASSLRGIGTGVHEQY
TRBV6-1	TRBJ2-7	ATVWVGPRGLEQY
TRBV7-6	TRBJ1-6	ASSPSGWNNSPLH
TRBV24-1	TRBJ2-2	ATSDFFAETENTGELF
TRBV14	TRBJ1-2	ASSPYLPGQGSLRGYT
TRBV7-2	TRBJ2-7	ASSLVDSSSYEQY
TRBV4-2	TRBJ2-3	ASSLRPPGLSLTDTQY
TRBV27	TRBJ1-5	ASSPDMPWQPQH
TRBV12-3/TRBV12-4	TRBJ2-7	ASSLVSTYEQY
TRBV27	TRBJ2-7	ASSFSRPGYEQY
TRBV12-5	TRBJ2-1	ASGLAGAIEQF
TRBV5-5	TRBJ1-1	ASTIGPQEAF
TRBV7-8	TRBJ2-1	ASSFPPLEQF
TRBV6-1	TRBJ2-7	ASNALLGYEQY
TRBV19	TRBJ2-3	ASSIWTSTDTQY
TRBV9	TRBJ2-3	ASNPLAGETDTQY
TRBV5-6	TRBJ2-7	ASSLAGSLNEQY
TRBV7-9	TRBJ2-3	ASRQARADTQY
TRBV11-2	TRBJ1-3	ASSLDWALGNTIY
TRBV28	TRBJ2-3	ASSPLGTPEDTQY
TRBV11-2	TRBJ2-7	TSGGHEQD
TRBV4-2	TRBJ1-2	ASSQTGQGQHYNYGYT
TRBV28	TRBJ2-3	ASDRGSDTQY
TRBV9	TRBJ2-2	ASSVGEPGELF
TRBV19	TRBJ2-7	ACSIGPGTSFEQY
TRBV2	TRBJ2-2	ASSAPVQGNTGELF
TRBV14	TRBJ1-2	ASSQFLHPPDGYT
TRBV5-4	TRBJ2-3	ASSPDSRGDTQY
TRBV20-1	TRBJ2-7	SAHGTGGNSSYEQY
TRBV7-2	TRBJ2-7	ASSLDSKPREQY
TRBV4-2	TRBJ2-7	ASSQDRAGGYEQY